This T cell receptor beta chain was identified in a study of blood T cell repertoires in COVID-19. Study-level background: The samples span acute and convalescent COVID-19 from the United States, Italy and Spain. In each case, the material was cDNA or gDNA derived from T cells, B-cell-depleted T cells, or PBMCs.

Participants were placed into cohorts based on the clinical history they reported. This clone was found once. Assay used: immunoSEQ multiplex PCR; TCRdb lists only in-frame clones, some missing. The table lists a few hundred thousand clones, around 87% of them singletons. Germline V gene lookup returns CDR1 MNHEY and CDR2 SMNVEV (reference sequence). The CDR3 length is 14 residues. V lost 2 bases, J lost 6 bases, and 12 bases lay in between. This chain links TRBV27 with TRBJ2-3, with D unresolved. Sequencing was done on a sample of PBMCs or T cells enriched from blood (not recorded which). This receptor was taken from a young man who had recovered from COVID-19. CDR3 sequence (DNA): TGTGCCAGCAGTTTAGGAGATCCTCGGGATACGCAGTATTTT. Amino acid sequence: CASSLGDPRDTQYF.